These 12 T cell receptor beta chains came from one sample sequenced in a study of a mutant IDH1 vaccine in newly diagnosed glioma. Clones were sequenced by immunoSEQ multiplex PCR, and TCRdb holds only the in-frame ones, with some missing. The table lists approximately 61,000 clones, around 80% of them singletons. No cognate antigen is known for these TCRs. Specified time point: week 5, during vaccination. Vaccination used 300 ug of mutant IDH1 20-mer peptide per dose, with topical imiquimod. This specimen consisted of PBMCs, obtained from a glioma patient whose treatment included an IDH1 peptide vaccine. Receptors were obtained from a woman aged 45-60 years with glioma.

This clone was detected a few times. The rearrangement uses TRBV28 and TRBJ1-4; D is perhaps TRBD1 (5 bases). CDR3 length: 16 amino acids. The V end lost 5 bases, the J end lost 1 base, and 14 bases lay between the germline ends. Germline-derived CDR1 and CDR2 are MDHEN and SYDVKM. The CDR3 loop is CASSENRLLTNEKLFF. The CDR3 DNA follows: TGTGCCAGCAGTGAGAACAGGCTGCTAACTAATGAAAAACTGTTTTTT.

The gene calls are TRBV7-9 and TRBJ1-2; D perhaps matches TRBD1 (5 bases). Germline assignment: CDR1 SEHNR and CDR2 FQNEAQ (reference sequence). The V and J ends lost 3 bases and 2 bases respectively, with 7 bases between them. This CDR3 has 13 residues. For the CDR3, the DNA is TGTGCCAGCAGCTTTACAGGAAACTATGGCTACACCTTC. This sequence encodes CASSFTGNYGYTF.

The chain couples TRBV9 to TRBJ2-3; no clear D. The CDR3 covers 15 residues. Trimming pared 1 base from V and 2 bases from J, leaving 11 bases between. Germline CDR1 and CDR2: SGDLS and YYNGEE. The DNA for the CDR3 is TGTGCCAGCAGCGTATACCTCACCTCCACAGATACGCAGTATTTT. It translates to CASSVYLTSTDTQYF.

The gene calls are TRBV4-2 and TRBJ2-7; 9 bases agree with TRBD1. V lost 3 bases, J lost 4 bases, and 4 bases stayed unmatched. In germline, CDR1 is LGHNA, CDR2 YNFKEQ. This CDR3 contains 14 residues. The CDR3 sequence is CASSQTGGGYEQYF. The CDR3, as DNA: TGTGCCAGCAGCCAGACAGGGGGTGGGTACGAGCAGTACTTC.

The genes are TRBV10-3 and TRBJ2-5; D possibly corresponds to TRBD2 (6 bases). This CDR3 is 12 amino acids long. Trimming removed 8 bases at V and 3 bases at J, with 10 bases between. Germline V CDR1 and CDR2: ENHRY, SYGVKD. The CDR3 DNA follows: TGTGCCATCTCGGAGGGCAAAGAGACCCAGTACTTC. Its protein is CAISEGKETQYF.

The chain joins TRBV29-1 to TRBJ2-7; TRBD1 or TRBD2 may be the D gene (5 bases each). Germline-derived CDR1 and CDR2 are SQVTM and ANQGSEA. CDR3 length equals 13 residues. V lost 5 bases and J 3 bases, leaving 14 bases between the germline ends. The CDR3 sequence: CSVSRGTIYEQYF. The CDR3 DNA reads TGCAGCGTTTCTCGAGGGACGATCTACGAGCAGTACTTC.

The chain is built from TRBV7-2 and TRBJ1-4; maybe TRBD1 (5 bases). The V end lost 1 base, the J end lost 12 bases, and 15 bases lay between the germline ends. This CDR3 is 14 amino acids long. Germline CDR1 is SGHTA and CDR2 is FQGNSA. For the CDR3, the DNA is TGTGCCAGCAGCTTAGAAACAGAGGGGAAGGAACTGTTTTTT. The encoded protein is CASSLETEGKELFF.

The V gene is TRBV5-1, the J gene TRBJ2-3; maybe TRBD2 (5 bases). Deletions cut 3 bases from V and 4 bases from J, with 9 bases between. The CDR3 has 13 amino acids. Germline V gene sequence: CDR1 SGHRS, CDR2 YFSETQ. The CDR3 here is CASSSGSADTQYF. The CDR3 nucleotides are TGCGCCAGCAGCTCTGGGAGCGCAGATACGCAGTATTTT.

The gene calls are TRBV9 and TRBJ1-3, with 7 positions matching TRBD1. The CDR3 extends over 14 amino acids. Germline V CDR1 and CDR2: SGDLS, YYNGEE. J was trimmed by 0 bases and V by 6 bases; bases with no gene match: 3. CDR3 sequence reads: CASNPGGSGNTIYF. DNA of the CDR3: TGTGCCAGCAACCCAGGGGGCTCTGGAAACACCATATATTTT.

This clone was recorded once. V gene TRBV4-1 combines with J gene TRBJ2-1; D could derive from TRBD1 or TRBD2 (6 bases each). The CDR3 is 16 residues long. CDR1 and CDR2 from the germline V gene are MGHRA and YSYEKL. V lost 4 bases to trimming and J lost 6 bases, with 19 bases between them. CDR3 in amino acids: CASSLPPGGSGNEQFF. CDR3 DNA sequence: TGCGCCAGCAGCCTACCCCCCGGGGGCTCCGGCAATGAGCAGTTCTTC.

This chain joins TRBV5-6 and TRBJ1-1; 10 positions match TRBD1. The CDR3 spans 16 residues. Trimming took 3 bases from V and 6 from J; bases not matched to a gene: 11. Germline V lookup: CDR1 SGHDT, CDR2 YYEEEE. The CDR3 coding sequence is TGTGCCAGCAGCTACGGGACAGGGGTGATGAGGGCTGAAGCTTTCTTT. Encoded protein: CASSYGTGVMRAEAFF.

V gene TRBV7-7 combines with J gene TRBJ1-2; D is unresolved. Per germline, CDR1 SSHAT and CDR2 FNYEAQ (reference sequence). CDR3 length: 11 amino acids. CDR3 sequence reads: CASRPLVPYTF. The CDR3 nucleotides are TGTGCTAGCCGACCTCTCGTTCCCTACACCTTC.